This TCR beta chain was identified during a study of blood T cell repertoires in COVID-19. Study context: T cells, B-cell-depleted T cells, or PBMCs provided the cDNA or gDNA that served as material.

Participants came from about two dozen US areas, aged about 18 to 95 years. Recovery meant two consecutive negative NP/OP PCR tests, professional clearance, or resolved symptoms. Authors' analysis steps: Reference gene primers were amplified, and this amplification served to estimate nucleated cell counts. The data were produced by immunoSEQ multiplex PCR, yet TCRdb's version contains in-frame clones alone and is incomplete. From that table come the V and J calls and clone size; the DNA was used to work out D and trimming. The sample consists of roughly 400,000 clones, around nine tenths of them appearing once. V dropped 8 bases and J dropped 1; count of bases not matched to a gene: 4. Germline loops: CDR1 SEHNR, CDR2 FQNEAQ (reference sequence). The CDR3 sequence is 13 residues long.

This receptor was taken from a woman in her thirties who had recovered from COVID-19. The sequenced sample consisted of PBMCs or T cells enriched from blood (not recorded which). V usage is TRBV7-9 and J usage is TRBJ1-2, with 7 bases identical to TRBD1. The CDR3 reads CASSDRINYGYTF. Written as DNA, the CDR3 is TGTGCCAGCTCGGACAGGATTAACTATGGCTACACCTTC.